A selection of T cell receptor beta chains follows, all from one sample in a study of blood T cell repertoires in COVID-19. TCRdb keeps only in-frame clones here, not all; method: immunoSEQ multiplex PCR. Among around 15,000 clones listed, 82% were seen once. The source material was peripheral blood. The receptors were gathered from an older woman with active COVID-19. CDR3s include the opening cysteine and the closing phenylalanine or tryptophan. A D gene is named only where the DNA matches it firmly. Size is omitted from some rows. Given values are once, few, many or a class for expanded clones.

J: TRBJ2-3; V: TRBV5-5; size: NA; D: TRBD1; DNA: TGTGCCAGCAGCTTCGCGGGACAGGGGGCCGCAGATACGCAGTATTTT; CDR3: CASSFAGQGAADTQYF
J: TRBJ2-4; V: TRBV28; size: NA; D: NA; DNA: TGTGCCAGCAGTTTATTCCTTCGACAAGCCAAAAACATTCAGTACTTC; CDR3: CASSLFLRQAKNIQYF
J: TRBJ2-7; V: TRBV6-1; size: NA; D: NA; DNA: TGTGCCAGCAGTGACCGGACTGCCTCCTACGAGCAGTACTTC; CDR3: CASSDRTASYEQYF
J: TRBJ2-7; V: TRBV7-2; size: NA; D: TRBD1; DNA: TGTGCCAGCAGCTCCCGGGACAGGGGTTTCGGCGAGCAGTACTTC; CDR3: CASSSRDRGFGEQYF
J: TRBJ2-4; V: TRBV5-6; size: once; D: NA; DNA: TGTGCCAGCAGCCTGCCGACTAGACCCGGAGCCAAAAACATTCAGTACTTC; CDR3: CASSLPTRPGAKNIQYF
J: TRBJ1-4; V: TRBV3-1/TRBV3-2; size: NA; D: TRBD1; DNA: TGTGCCAGCAGCGGGGGGACAGCCTTTAATGAAAAACAGTTTTTT; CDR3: CASSGGTAFNEKQFF
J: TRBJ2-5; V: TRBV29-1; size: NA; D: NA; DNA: TGCAGCGTTGGGGCCCAGACCCAGTACTTC; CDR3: CSVGAQTQYF
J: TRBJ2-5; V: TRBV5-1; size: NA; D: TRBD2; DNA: TGCGCCAGCAGCTTGGAAGGACTAGCGGGAGGGCCGGAGACCCAGTACTTC; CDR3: CASSLEGLAGGPETQYF
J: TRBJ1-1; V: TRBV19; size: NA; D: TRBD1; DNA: TGTGCCAGCACGGACAGGGTGAACACTGAAGCTTTCTTT; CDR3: CASTDRVNTEAFF
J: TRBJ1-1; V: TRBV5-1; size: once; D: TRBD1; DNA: TGCGCCAGCAGCCCCGGGACAGGTTTGGTGGAAGCTTTCTTT; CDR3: CASSPGTGLVEAFF
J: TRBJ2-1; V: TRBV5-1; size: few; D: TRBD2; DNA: TGCGCCAGCAGCCCGGGGACTAGCGGGAGAATCTATGAGCAGTTCTTC; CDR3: CASSPGTSGRIYEQFF
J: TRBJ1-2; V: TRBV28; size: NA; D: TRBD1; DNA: TGTGCCAGCAGTGCAGTGCAGGGGGCATATGGCTACACCTTC; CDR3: CASSAVQGAYGYTF
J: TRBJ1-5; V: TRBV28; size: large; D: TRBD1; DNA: TGTGCCAGCAGTTTCACCACGGGACAGATGAATCAGCCCCAGCATTTT; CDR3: CASSFTTGQMNQPQHF
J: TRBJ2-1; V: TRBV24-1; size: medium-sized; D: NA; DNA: TGTGCCACCAGTGACCGTCGGACTGGGGGGACTTACAATGAGCAGTTCTTC; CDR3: CATSDRRTGGTYNEQFF
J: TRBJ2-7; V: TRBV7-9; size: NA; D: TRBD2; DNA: TGTGCCAGCCGCCCGCCTTGGGGGGGGGAGGGCCGGGACGAGCAGTACTTC; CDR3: CASRPPWGGEGRDEQYF
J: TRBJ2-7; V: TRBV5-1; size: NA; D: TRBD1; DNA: TGCGCCAGCAGCTTGGGGGCAGGGGGAGACGAGCAGTACTTC; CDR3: CASSLGAGGDEQYF
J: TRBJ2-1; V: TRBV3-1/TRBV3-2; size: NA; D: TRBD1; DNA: TGTGCCAGCAGCCAAGGGGGACAGGGGGCCCCGGGTTTCTTC; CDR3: CASSQGGQGAPGFF
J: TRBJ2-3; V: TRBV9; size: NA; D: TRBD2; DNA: TGTGCCAGCAGCGTCGGACTAGCGGGGAGGTCGTCTACAGATACGCAGTATTTT; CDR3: CASSVGLAGRSSTDTQYF
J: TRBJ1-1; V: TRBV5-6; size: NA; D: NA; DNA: TGTGCCAGCACCCTGGACTTTGGCACTGAAGCTTTCTTT; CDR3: CASTLDFGTEAFF
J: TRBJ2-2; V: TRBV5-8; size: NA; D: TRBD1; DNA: TGTGCCAGCAGCCCGGACAGGGGGGACACCGGGGAGCTGTTTTTT; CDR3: CASSPDRGDTGELFF
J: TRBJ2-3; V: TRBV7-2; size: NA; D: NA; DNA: TGTGCCAGCAGCCAAGGAGGGCGGGCAGATACGCAGTATTTT; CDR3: CASSQGGRADTQYF
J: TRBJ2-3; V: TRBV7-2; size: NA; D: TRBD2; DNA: TGTGCCAGCAGCTTTTTAGCGGGGGGGGGACGCACAGATACGCAGTATTTT; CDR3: CASSFLAGGGRTDTQYF
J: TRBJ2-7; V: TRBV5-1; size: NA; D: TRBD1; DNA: TGCGCCAGCAGCCAGGTTGGGACAGTTACCGACGAGCAGTACTTC; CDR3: CASSQVGTVTDEQYF
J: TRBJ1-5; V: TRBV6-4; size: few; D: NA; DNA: TGTGCCAGCAGCCCAGGCAGCAATCAGCCCCAGCATTTT; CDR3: CASSPGSNQPQHF
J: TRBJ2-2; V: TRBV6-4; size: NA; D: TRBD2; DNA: TGTGCCAGCAGGTTGGGACTAGCGGGAGGGCCGCGGGGAGCTGTTTTT; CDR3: CASRLGLAGGPRGAVF
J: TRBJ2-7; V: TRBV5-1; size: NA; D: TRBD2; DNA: TGCGCCAGCAGCGCCGGGACTAATACCGCGGGGGAGCAGTACTTC; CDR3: CASSAGTNTAGEQYF
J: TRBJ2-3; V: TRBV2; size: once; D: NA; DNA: TGTGCCACCCAGACGACTAGCACAGATACGCAGTATTTT; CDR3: CATQTTSTDTQYF
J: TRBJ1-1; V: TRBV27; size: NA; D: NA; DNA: TGTGCCAGCAGTCCTCAGGGTCTGGGGATAGGAACTGAAGCTTTCTTT; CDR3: CASSPQGLGIGTEAFF
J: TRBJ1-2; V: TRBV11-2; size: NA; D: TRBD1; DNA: TGTGCCAGCAGCCGGACAGGGGGAAACGGCTACACCTTC; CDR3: CASSRTGGNGYTF
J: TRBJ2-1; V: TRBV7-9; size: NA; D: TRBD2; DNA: TGTGCCAGCAGGGCGTTGGGACTAGCGGGAGGGGGTGAGCAGTTCTTC; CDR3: CASRALGLAGGGEQFF
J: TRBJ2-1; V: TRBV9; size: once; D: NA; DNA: TGTGCCAGCAGCGTAGCGGGAGAGCCTTACAATGAGCAGTTCTTC; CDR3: CASSVAGEPYNEQFF
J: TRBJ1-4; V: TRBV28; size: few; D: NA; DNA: TGTGCCAGCAGTCCTTCCTCGGGTTTTAATGAAAAACTGTTTTTT; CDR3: CASSPSSGFNEKLFF
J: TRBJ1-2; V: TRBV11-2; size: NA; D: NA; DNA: TGTGCCAGCAGCTTAATAGCTAAGTGGAACTATGGCTACACCTTC; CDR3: CASSLIAKWNYGYTF
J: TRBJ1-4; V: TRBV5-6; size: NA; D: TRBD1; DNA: TGTGCCAGCAGCTCACAGGGGATATTTGGTGAAAAACTGTTTTTT; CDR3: CASSSQGIFGEKLFF
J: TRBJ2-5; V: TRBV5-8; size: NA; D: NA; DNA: TGTGCCAGCAGCTTGGAAGGCAGGGGAGGGGAGACCCAGTACTTC; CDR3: CASSLEGRGGETQYF
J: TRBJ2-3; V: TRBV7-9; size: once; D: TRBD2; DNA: TGTGCCAGCAGCTCCGGGACTAGCGAAACAGATACGCAGTATTTT; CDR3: CASSSGTSETDTQYF
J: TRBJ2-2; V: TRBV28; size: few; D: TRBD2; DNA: TGTGCCAGCGGGGCGGGAGGGCTCTCCACCGGGGAGCTGTTTTTT; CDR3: CASGAGGLSTGELFF
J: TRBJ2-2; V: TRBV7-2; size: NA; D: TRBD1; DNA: TGTGCCAGCAGCTTAGTCGGACAGGGGACCGGGGAGCTGTTTTTT; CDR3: CASSLVGQGTGELFF
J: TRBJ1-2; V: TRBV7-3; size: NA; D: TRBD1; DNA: TGTGCCAGCAGCTTTGGACAGGGCGGAGGCTACACCTTC; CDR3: CASSFGQGGGYTF
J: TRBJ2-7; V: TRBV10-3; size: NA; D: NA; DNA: TGTGCCATCAGTGATCTGCGGGCCCGCTACGAGCAGTACTTC; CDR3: CAISDLRARYEQYF
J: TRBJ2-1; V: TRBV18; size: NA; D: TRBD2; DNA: TGTGCCAGCTCACCGGCTACTAGCGGTCTTGGTGGAGAGCAGTTCTTC; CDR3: CASSPATSGLGGEQFF
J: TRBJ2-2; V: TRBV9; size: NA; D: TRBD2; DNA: TGTGCCAGCAGCGTAGTCAGCGGGAGTGTTTCGGCCGGGGAGCTGTTTTTT; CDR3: CASSVVSGSVSAGELFF